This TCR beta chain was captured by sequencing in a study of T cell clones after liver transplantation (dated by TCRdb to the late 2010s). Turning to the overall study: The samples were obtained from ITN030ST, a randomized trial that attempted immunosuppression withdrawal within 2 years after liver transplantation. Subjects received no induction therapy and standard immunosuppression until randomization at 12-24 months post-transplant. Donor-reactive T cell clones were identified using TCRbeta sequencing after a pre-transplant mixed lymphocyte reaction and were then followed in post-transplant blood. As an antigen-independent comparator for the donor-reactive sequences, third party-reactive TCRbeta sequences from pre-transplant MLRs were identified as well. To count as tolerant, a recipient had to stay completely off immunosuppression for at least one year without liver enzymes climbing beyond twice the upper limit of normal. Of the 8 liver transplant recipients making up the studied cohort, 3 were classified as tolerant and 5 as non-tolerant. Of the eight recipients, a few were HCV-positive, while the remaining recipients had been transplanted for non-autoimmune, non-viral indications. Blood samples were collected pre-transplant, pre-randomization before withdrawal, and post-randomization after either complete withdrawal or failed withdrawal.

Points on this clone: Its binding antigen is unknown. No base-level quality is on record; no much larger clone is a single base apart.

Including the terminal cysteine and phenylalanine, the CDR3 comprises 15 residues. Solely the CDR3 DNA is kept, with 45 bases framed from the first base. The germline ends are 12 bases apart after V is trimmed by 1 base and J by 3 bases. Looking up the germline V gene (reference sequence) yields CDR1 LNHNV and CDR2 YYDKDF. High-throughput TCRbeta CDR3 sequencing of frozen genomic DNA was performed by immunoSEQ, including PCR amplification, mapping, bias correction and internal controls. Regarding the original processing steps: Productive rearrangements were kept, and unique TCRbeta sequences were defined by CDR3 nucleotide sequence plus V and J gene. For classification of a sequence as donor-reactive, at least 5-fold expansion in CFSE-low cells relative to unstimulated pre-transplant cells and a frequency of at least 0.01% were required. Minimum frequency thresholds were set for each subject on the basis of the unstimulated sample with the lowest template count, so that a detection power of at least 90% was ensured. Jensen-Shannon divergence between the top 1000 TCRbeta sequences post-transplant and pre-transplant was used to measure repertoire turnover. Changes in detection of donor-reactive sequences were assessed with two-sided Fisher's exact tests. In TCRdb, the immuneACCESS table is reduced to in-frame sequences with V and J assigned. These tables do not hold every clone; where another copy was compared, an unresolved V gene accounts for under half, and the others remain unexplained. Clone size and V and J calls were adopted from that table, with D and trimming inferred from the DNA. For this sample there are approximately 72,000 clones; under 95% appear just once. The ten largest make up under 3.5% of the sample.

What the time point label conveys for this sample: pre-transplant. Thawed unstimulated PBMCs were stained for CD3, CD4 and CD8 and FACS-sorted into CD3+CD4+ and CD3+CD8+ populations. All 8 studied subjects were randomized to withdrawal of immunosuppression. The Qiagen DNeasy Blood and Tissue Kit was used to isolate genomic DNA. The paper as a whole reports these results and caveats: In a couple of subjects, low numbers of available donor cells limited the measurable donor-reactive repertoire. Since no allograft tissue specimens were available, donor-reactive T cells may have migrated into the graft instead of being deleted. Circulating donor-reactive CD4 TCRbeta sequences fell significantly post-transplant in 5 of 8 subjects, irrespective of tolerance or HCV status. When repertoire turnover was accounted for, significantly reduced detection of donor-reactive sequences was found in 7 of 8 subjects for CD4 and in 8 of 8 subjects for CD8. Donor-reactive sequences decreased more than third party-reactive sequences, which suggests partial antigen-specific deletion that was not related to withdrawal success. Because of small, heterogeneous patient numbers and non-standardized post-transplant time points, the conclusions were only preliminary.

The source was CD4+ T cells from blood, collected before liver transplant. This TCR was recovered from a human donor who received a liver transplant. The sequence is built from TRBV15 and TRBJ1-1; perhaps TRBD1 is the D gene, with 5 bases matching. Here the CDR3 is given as CATSRGPGRDTEAFF. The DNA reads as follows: TGTGCCACCAGCAGAGGTCCAGGGAGGGACACTGAAGCTTTCTTT.